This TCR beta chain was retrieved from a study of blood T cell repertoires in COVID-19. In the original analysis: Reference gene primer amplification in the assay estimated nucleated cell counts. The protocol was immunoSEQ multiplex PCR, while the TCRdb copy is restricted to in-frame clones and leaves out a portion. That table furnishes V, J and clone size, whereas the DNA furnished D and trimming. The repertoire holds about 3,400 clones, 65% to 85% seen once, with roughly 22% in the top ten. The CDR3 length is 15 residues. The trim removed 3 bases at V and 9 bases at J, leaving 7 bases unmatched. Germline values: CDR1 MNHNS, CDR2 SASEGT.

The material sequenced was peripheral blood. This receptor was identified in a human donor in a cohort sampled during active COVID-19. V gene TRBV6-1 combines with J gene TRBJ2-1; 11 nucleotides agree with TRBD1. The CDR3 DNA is TGTGCCAGCAGTGAGAGGACAGGGGGCCAGGGTGAGCAGTTCTTC. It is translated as CASSERTGGQGEQFF.